The next 24 T cell receptor beta chains were all read from a single sample in a study of cytomegalovirus exposure and HLA in healthy donors. PCR used 60 Vbeta primers and 13 Jbeta primers. TCRdb's copy holds only in-frame clones and misses some; the assay was immunoSEQ multiplex PCR. The sample holds roughly 220,000 clones, approximately 79% seen once. The material sequenced was PBMCs. All receptors come from a man aged 50 to 60 in good health and CMV-seronegative.

Of note for this clone: Other DNA variants within this sample encode the same CDR3. The chain is built from TRBV27 and TRBJ2-7; the D is unclear. CDR1 is MNHEY, CDR2 SMNVEV, per germline (reference sequence). The CDR3 is made up of 14 amino acids. Trimming took off 0 bases at V and 0 bases at J, with 6 bases between the two ends. CDR3 loop: CASSLSERSYEQYF. DNA of the CDR3: TGTGCCAGCAGTTTATCTGAGCGCTCCTACGAGCAGTACTTC.

The genes are TRBV7-3 and TRBJ1-5; TRBD1 matches at 7 bases. CDR1 SGHTA and CDR2 FQGTGA come from the germline V gene. V was pared by 2 bases and J by 4 bases, with 8 bases of the junction left unmatched. This CDR3 is built from 16 residues. CDR3 nucleotide sequence: TGTGCCAGCAGCTTAGACGAGGGGGCCTCTAATCAGCCCCAGCATTTT. Residues: CASSLDEGASNQPQHF.

CDR3 DNA sequence: TGTGCCAGCAGCCCTAATGACAGGGGGCGGACTGAAGCTTTCTTT. Amino acids: CASSPNDRGRTEAFF. V usage is TRBV4-2 and J usage is TRBJ1-1; the match to TRBD1 covers 10 bases. The CDR3 is 15 amino acids. The germline V gene encodes CDR1 LGHNA and CDR2 YNFKEQ. With V trimmed by 4 bases and J by 5 bases, 7 bases remained unmatched.

The V and J genes are TRBV19 and TRBJ1-5, with D tentatively TRBD1 (6 bases). There are 13 residues in the CDR3. Trimming stripped 11 bases from V and 2 bases from J, with 13 bases between. CDR1 is LNHDA and CDR2 is SQIVND in the germline V gene (reference sequence). This CDR3 is CASGGGRNQPQHF. The DNA for the CDR3 is TGTGCCTCCGGGGGGGGGCGCAATCAGCCCCAGCATTTT.

V is TRBV27 and J is TRBJ2-7; TRBD2 agrees at 7 bases. V shed 0 bases, J shed 0 bases, and the junction held 2 bases outside the gene matches. This CDR3 spans 15 amino acids. Germline values: CDR1 MNHEY, CDR2 SMNVEV (reference sequence). The CDR3 protein is CASSLSLAASYEQYF. In DNA form, the CDR3 reads TGTGCCAGCAGTTTATCCCTAGCGGCCTCCTACGAGCAGTACTTC.

V and J are TRBV7-9 and TRBJ2-7; D is unresolved. The CDR3 covers 12 residues. Germline V CDR1 and CDR2: SEHNR, FQNEAQ (reference sequence). V lost 3 bases and J lost 2, with 5 bases in between. The CDR3, as DNA: TGTGCCAGCAGCTTCTCTCCCTACGAGCAGTACTTC. Its translation: CASSFSPYEQYF.

This sequence joins TRBV18 and TRBJ1-5, with 11 bases fitting TRBD1. Trimming took 1 base from V and 6 from J; bases not matched to a gene: 5. Germline CDR1 and CDR2: KGHSH and LQKENI. The CDR3 is made up of 16 amino acids. Here the CDR3 reads CASSPQGQGVGQPQHF. CDR3 in DNA: TGTGCCAGCTCACCACAGGGACAGGGGGTAGGTCAGCCCCAGCATTTT.

The J gene is TRBJ1-2, the V gene TRBV18, with TRBD1 matching 10 bases. With V trimmed by 4 bases and J by 6 bases, 8 bases remained unmatched. CDR3 size: 15 residues. Germline CDR1 and CDR2: KGHSH and LQKENI. The chain's CDR3 is CASSRETGGKDGYTF. CDR3 DNA: TGTGCCAGCTCACGAGAGACAGGGGGCAAGGATGGCTACACCTTC.

To note about this clone: The junction departs from germline at one end; a sequencing error may be responsible. V usage is TRBV7-7 and J usage is TRBJ2-5; TRBD1 matches at 9 bases. Germline values: CDR1 SSHAT, CDR2 FNYEAQ (reference sequence). CDR3 length equals 13 residues. CDR3 residues: CASSSDRGETQYF. DNA for the CDR3: TGTGCTAGCAGCTCTGACAGGGGGGAGACCCAGTACTTC.

The chain links TRBV7-8 to TRBJ2-5, with D unresolved. The length of the CDR3 is 15 residues. Germline V gene lookup returns CDR1 SGHVS and CDR2 FQNEAQ. With 1 base removed from V and 2 bases from J, the gap between germline ends came to 11 bases. CDR3 residues: CASSLGPKTQETQYF. CDR3 sequence (DNA): TGTGCCAGCAGCTTAGGTCCGAAAACTCAAGAGACCCAGTACTTC.

This clone appeared a single time. The V call is TRBV9, the J call TRBJ2-3; TRBD1 matches 7 bases. V was clipped by 0 bases and J by 2 bases; unmatched bases: 3. Looked up from germline, CDR1 is SGDLS and CDR2 is YYNGEE. This CDR3 region has 15 residues. CDR3 residues: CASSVEGQVTDTQYF. CDR3 DNA sequence: TGTGCCAGCAGCGTAGAAGGACAGGTCACAGATACGCAGTATTTT. The full variable domain, rest sourced from reference TRBV9 and TRBJ2-3, is DSGVTQTPKHLITATGQRVTLRCSPRSGDLSVYWYQQSLDQGLQFLIQYYNGEERAKGNILERFSAQQFPDLHSELNLSSLELGDSALYFCASSVEGQVTDTQYFGPGTRLTVL.

The CDR3 bases are TGCGCCAGCAGCTTGGCCTGGAACACTGAAGCTTTCTTT. This translates into CASSLAWNTEAFF. This chain connects TRBV5-1 to TRBJ1-1; D remains ambiguous. Looked up from germline, CDR1 is SGHRS and CDR2 is YFSETQ. CDR3 size: 13 residues. Trimming pared 0 bases from V and 1 base from J, leaving 4 bases between.

The count of this clone is one. The rearrangement links TRBV7-8 to TRBJ2-1; the match to TRBD2 covers 13 bases. V dropped 7 bases and J dropped 8; count of bases not matched to a gene: 8. Germline V gene data show CDR1 as SGHVS and CDR2 as FQNEAQ. This CDR3 spans 15 amino acids. The CDR3 sequence: CASIRLAGGGDEQFF. In nucleotides, the CDR3 is TGTGCCAGCATCCGACTAGCGGGGGGTGGCGATGAGCAGTTCTTC.

The chain carries TRBV10-3 and TRBJ2-2, with 11 bases aligning to TRBD1. J was trimmed by 3 bases and V by 10 bases; bases with no gene match: 4. The CDR3 consists of 14 residues. Germline V gene lookup returns CDR1 ENHRY and CDR2 SYGVKD. The DNA of the CDR3 is TGTGCCACCCTGGGACAGGGGGACACCGGGGAGCTGTTTTTT. It specifies CATLGQGDTGELFF.

The chain is built from TRBV7-8 and TRBJ1-2, with D possibly being TRBD1 (5 bases). V dropped 3 bases and J dropped 2 bases, with 13 bases sitting between them. The germline CDR1 and CDR2 sequences are SGHVS and FQNEAQ. This CDR3 spans 15 amino acids. CDR3 coding DNA: TGTGCCAGCAGCTTGGGTCCGACAGAAAACTATGGCTACACCTTC. Translation: CASSLGPTENYGYTF.

V gene TRBV19 combines with J gene TRBJ2-5; 7 bases fit TRBD1. The V gene end was trimmed by 1 base and the J gene end by 1 base; junction bases not matched to a gene: 6. Germline CDR1 reads LNHDA; CDR2 reads SQIVND (reference sequence). The CDR3 loop spans 16 amino acids. This CDR3 reads CASSIGRGPFQETQYF. The CDR3 DNA sequence: TGTGCCAGTAGTATAGGAAGGGGGCCCTTCCAAGAGACCCAGTACTTC.

V usage is TRBV2 and J usage is TRBJ2-3; tentative D call: TRBD2 (5 bases). The germline CDR1 and CDR2 sequences are SNHLY and FYNNEI. Trimming removed 3 bases at V and 4 bases at J, with 14 bases between. The CDR3 covers 15 residues. CDR3 protein: CASSEWLAGADTQYF. The CDR3 nucleotides read TGTGCCAGCAGTGAGTGGCTAGCCGGGGCAGATACGCAGTATTTT. Looking up the rest from reference TRBV2 and TRBJ2-3 gives the full variable domain: EPEVTQTPSHQVTQMGQEVILRCVPISNHLYFYWYRQILGQKVEFLVSFYNNEISEKSEIFDDQFSVERPDGSNFTLKIRSTKLEDSAMYFCASSEWLAGADTQYFGPGTRLTVL.

The chain joins TRBV18 to TRBJ1-4, with unresolved D. The CDR3 runs to 13 residues. V dropped 4 bases and J dropped 5 bases, with 8 bases sitting between them. The germline V gene encodes CDR1 KGHSH and CDR2 LQKENI. The CDR3 bases are TGTGCCAGCTCACTCTCGAGGAATGAAAAACTGTTTTTT. Translated, it gives CASSLSRNEKLFF. Based on the CDR3 plus reference TRBV18 and TRBJ1-4, the full variable domain is NAGVMQNPRHLVRRRGQEARLRCSPMKGHSHVYWYRQLPEEGLKFMVYLQKENIIDESGMPKERFSAEFPKEGPSILRIQQVVRGDSAAYFCASSLSRNEKLFFGSGTQLSVL.

V usage is TRBV18 and J usage is TRBJ2-2; 9 nucleotides agree with TRBD2. The CDR3 has 14 residues. With V trimmed by 5 bases and J by 7 bases, 5 bases remained unmatched. Germline V gene lookup returns CDR1 KGHSH and CDR2 LQKENI. The DNA for the CDR3 is TGTGCCAGCTCAACTAGCGGGCCGGGCGGGGAGCTGTTTTTT. Residues: CASSTSGPGGELFF.

The V gene is TRBV5-1, the J gene TRBJ2-3; D uncertain. Germline V gene lookup returns CDR1 SGHRS and CDR2 YFSETQ. The V gene lost 0 bases and the J gene lost 5 bases, with 10 bases spanning the gap. This CDR3 has 14 amino acids. CDR3 bases: TGCGCCAGCAGCTTGGAAAACAGCTTAGATACGCAGTATTTT. Translated, it gives CASSLENSLDTQYF.

The J gene is TRBJ2-2, the V gene TRBV15; 7 bases are a match to TRBD2. There are 12 residues in the CDR3. The germline V gene encodes CDR1 LNHNV and CDR2 YYDKDF (reference sequence). CDR3 in amino acids: CAVSGATGELFF. CDR3 coding DNA: TGTGCAGTGAGCGGGGCCACCGGGGAGCTGTTTTTT.

This chain connects TRBV7-9 to TRBJ2-2; 12 bases agree with TRBD2. Looked up from germline, CDR1 is SEHNR and CDR2 is FQNEAQ (reference sequence). There are 18 residues in the CDR3. Germline trimming cut 5 bases from V and 0 bases from J; bases unmatched to any gene: 7. CDR3 nucleotides: TGTGCCAGCAGCCATTCCGGGACTAGCGGGCCGAACACCGGGGAGCTGTTTTTT. It specifies CASSHSGTSGPNTGELFF. The variable domain in full, completed from reference TRBV7-9 and TRBJ2-2, reads DTGVSQNPRHKITKRGQNVTFRCDPISEHNRLYWYRQTLGQGPEFLTYFQNEAQLEKSRLLSDRFSAERPKGSFSTLEIQRTEQGDSAMYLCASSHSGTSGPNTGELFFGEGSRLTVL.

The V call is TRBV5-1, the J call TRBJ2-5; 8 nucleotides match TRBD1. Germline CDR1 is SGHRS and CDR2 is YFSETQ. There are 17 residues in the CDR3. Losses at the gene ends were 0 bases for V and 2 bases for J; bases not matched to a gene: 9. DNA for the CDR3: TGCGCCAGCAGCTTGGCCGGTGGACAGGGTGCGCAAGAGACCCAGTACTTC. It translates to CASSLAGGQGAQETQYF.

The V gene is TRBV7-9, the J gene TRBJ1-1; D is ambiguous. The CDR3 is 12 amino acids. Germline V gene sequence: CDR1 SEHNR, CDR2 FQNEAQ (reference sequence). The ends were cut back, 7 bases at V and 1 base at J, with 7 bases in the middle. The CDR3, as DNA: TGTGCCAGCAACCGACAGAACACTGAAGCTTTCTTT. Its translation is CASNRQNTEAFF.